Reported below is one T cell receptor (beta chain). It was patients with CD8+CD57+ cell expansion by flow cytometry who were chosen for sequencing. Every patient was diagnosed with severe acquired aplastic anemia. CDR3 length: 15 amino acids. Trimming stripped 5 bases from V and 2 bases from J, with 17 bases between. CDR1 is SGHRS and CDR2 is YFSETQ in the germline V gene. Genomic DNA templated the TCR beta VDJ and CDR3 profiling. Each CDR3 protein gets one entry after TCRdb re-called the reads with MiXCR. The sample shows fewer than 300,000 distinct CDR3 sequences, 82% of them seen only once. The entry originates in a study of CD8+CD57+ T cells in acquired aplastic anemia.

The rearrangement links TRBV5-1 to TRBJ2-7; possibly TRBD2 for D (5 bases). The receptor's source is a human donor with aplastic anemia. Input material: sorted CD4+, CD8+, or CD8+CD57+ T cells (not recorded which) from PBMCs. CDR3 sequence reads: CASRQLEASPYEQYF. The CDR3 bases are TGCGCCAGCAGACAACTAGAGGCGTCACCCTACGAGCAGTACTTC.